One and the same sample provided the 19 T cell receptor beta chains below, sequenced in a study of T cell repertoires in urothelial bladder cancer. Only in-frame clones appear in the TCRdb table, and some are missing; sequencing was by immunoSEQ multiplex PCR. The table lists over a thousand clones, roughly 70% of them singletons, with around 26% in the top ten. The sample was tumor-infiltrating cells from bladder cancer. The receptors stem from a human donor with urothelial carcinoma.

The chain joins TRBV28 to TRBJ1-5; D is undetermined. The CDR3 contains 15 residues. Germline V gives CDR1 MDHEN, CDR2 SYDVKM. Trimming shortened V by 8 bases and J by 8 bases, and 22 bases separated the two germline ends. CDR3 bases: TGTGCCAGCCGAAGTGGGGTGGCCGACCTTGAGCCCCAGCATTTT. Translation gives CASRSGVADLEPQHF. The whole variable domain, remainder taken from reference TRBV28 and TRBJ1-5, is DVKVTQSSRYLVKRTGEKVFLECVQDMDHENMFWYRQDPGLGLRLIYFSYDVKMKEKGDIPEGYSVSREKKERFSLILESASTNQTSMYLCASRSGVADLEPQHFGDGTRLSIL.

The V gene is TRBV7-9, the J gene TRBJ2-7, with TRBD2 matching over 13 bases. This CDR3 has 19 residues. The V gene's germline CDR1 is SEHNR and CDR2 FQNEAQ (reference sequence). Trimming cost V 1 base and J 0 bases; bases outside gene matches: 9. Here the CDR3 reads CASSLVFLTSGGSSYEQYF. CDR3 bases: TGTGCCAGCAGCTTAGTGTTTCTGACTAGCGGGGGGAGCTCCTACGAGCAGTACTTC.

The V and J genes are TRBV5-4 and TRBJ1-1; the match to TRBD1 covers 9 bases. This CDR3 comprises 16 residues. Losses at the gene ends were 2 bases for V and 0 bases for J; bases not matched to a gene: 5. Germline V CDR1 and CDR2: SGHNT, YYREEE (reference sequence). In nucleotides, the CDR3 is TGTGCCAGCAGCTTTGAAGGACAGGGGATGAACACTGAAGCTTTCTTT. It specifies CASSFEGQGMNTEAFF.

This chain links TRBV15 with TRBJ2-1; possibly TRBD2 for D (6 bases). The germline gives CDR1 LNHNV, CDR2 YYDKDF (reference sequence). The V and J ends lost 1 base and 6 bases respectively, with 16 bases between them. The CDR3 is 16 residues long. The CDR3 DNA reads TGTGCCACCAGCAGAGTGTCTAGCGACGGTAGCAATGAGCAGTTCTTC. The encoded protein is CATSRVSSDGSNEQFF.

Worth noting for this clone: The sample carries other DNA sequences with the same CDR3. This chain joins TRBV9 and TRBJ2-3; no reliable D call. There are 13 residues in the CDR3. V lost 2 bases and J 4 bases, leaving 8 bases between the germline ends. Germline CDR1 SGDLS, CDR2 YYNGEE. CDR3 region: CASSVEVPDTQYF. CDR3 bases: TGTGCCAGCAGCGTTGAGGTCCCAGATACGCAGTATTTT.

J is TRBJ2-3 and V is TRBV5-1; 7 bases align to TRBD2. Germline lookup yields CDR1 SGHRS and CDR2 YFSETQ. The V gene end was trimmed by 6 bases and the J gene end by 2 bases; junction bases not matched to a gene: 15. This CDR3 spans 17 amino acids. The CDR3 region has the DNA TGCGCCAGCACTACCGGACCCCCGGGACTAACCACAGATACGCAGTATTTT. Protein sequence: CASTTGPPGLTTDTQYF.

The V call is TRBV15, the J call TRBJ2-2, with 10 bases lining up with TRBD1. Trimming removed 3 bases from V and 6 bases from J; junction bases left unmatched: 13. The germline V gene has CDR1 LNHNV and CDR2 YYDKDF (reference sequence). This CDR3 has 18 amino acids. The chain's CDR3 is CATSSPRFGQGVPGELFF. The CDR3 nucleotides are TGTGCCACCAGCAGCCCCCGGTTCGGACAGGGGGTGCCCGGGGAGCTGTTTTTT.

The chain combines TRBV6-5 with TRBJ2-5, with TRBD1 matching 9 bases. The CDR3 runs 14 residues. V gave up 2 bases and J gave up 9 bases; unmatched junction bases: 7. Germline lookup yields CDR1 MNHEY and CDR2 SVGAGI. The CDR3: CASSYGDREGAQYF. CDR3 sequence (DNA): TGTGCCAGCAGTTACGGGGACAGGGAAGGGGCCCAGTACTTC.

The gene calls are TRBV6-1 and TRBJ2-3, with unresolved D. From germline, CDR1 is MNHNS and CDR2 SASEGT. V shed 6 bases and J shed 2 bases, with 12 bases lying between them. The CDR3 loop spans 14 amino acids. The CDR3 reads CASRFGLDTDTQYF. CDR3 nucleotides: TGTGCCAGCAGGTTTGGCCTAGACACAGATACGCAGTATTTT.

With respect to this clone: Compared with germline, one end of the junction differs, possibly owing to a read error. The chain joins TRBV2 to TRBJ1-5; no definite D call. CDR1 is SNHLY, CDR2 FYNNEI, per germline. CDR3 length: 14 amino acids. The CDR3 reads CAGSELVGNQPQHF. The CDR3 DNA reads as TGTGCCGGCAGTGAATTAGTTGGGAATCAGCCCCAGCATTTT.

The chain is built from TRBV20-1 and TRBJ2-1, with a weak D call TRBD1 (5 bases). V was shortened by 5 bases and J by 11 bases, with 7 bases between the two germline ends. CDR3 length equals 9 residues. CDR1 and CDR2 from the germline V gene are DFQATT and SNEGSKA (reference sequence). For the CDR3, the DNA is TGCAGTGCTGGGGCAAAGCAGTTCTTC. Translated: CSAGAKQFF.

This clone was counted only a few times. In DNA, the CDR3 is TGTGCCAGCAGCCCTAACTCTTATGGCTACACCTTC. Translated, it gives CASSPNSYGYTF. The chain recombines TRBV5-6 with TRBJ1-2; D ambiguous. Trimming pared 4 bases from V and 5 bases from J, leaving 9 bases between. The CDR3 totals 12 residues. CDR1 is SGHDT and CDR2 is YYEEEE in the germline V gene. The complete variable domain, with remaining parts taken from reference TRBV5-6 and TRBJ1-2, reads DAGVTQSPTHLIKTRGQQVTLRCSPKSGHDTVSWYQQALGQGPQFIFQYYEEEERQRGNFPDRFSGHQFPNYSSELNVNALLLGDSALYLCASSPNSYGYTFGSGTRLTVV.

The chain has TRBV15 and TRBJ1-4; D ambiguous. Germline CDR1 reads LNHNV; CDR2 reads YYDKDF (reference sequence). The CDR3 consists of 14 residues. V lost 0 bases and J lost 5, with 7 bases in between. CDR3 coding DNA: TGTGCCACCAGCAGAGACGGATCGAATGAAAAACTGTTTTTT. It yields the protein CATSRDGSNEKLFF.

The rearrangement uses TRBV6-5 and TRBJ1-1; 7 bases are shared with TRBD1. The germline V gene has CDR1 MNHEY and CDR2 SVGAGI. Trimming at V came to 7 bases and at J to 2 bases, leaving 7 bases not matched to a gene. The CDR3 covers 14 residues. CDR3 nucleotide sequence: TGTGCCAGCACCCTTGACAGGGCTAACACTGAAGCTTTCTTT. Amino acid sequence: CASTLDRANTEAFF.

This clone was counted a few times. The chain employs TRBV21-1 and TRBJ2-7. TRBV21-1 has pseudogene status. The CDR3 has 13 amino acids. The CDR3 sequence: CASSRARCYEQYF. The CDR3 nucleotides read TGTGCCAGCAGCCGGGCCCGGTGCTACGAGCAGTACTTC.

The gene calls are TRBV27 and TRBJ2-3; 15 bases map to TRBD2. With V trimmed by 5 bases and J by 4 bases, 4 bases remained unmatched. CDR3 length equals 16 residues. In germline, CDR1 is MNHEY, CDR2 SMNVEV (reference sequence). The CDR3 here is CASSAGLAGGPDTQYF. The CDR3 DNA reads as TGTGCCAGCAGTGCGGGACTAGCGGGGGGTCCAGATACGCAGTATTTT.

This rearrangement joins TRBV20-1 to TRBJ1-4; no reliable D call. Germline-derived CDR1 and CDR2 are DFQATT and SNEGSKA (reference sequence). There are 9 residues in the CDR3. V dropped 8 bases and J dropped 5 bases, with 3 bases sitting between them. The chain's CDR3 is CSWNEKLFF. CDR3 sequence (DNA): TGCAGTTGGAATGAAAAACTGTTTTTT.

The chain uses TRBV5-4 and TRBJ1-3; D not resolved. Trimming shortened V by 7 bases and J by 0 bases, and 14 bases separated the two germline ends. Germline-derived CDR1 and CDR2 are SGHNT and YYREEE (reference sequence). The CDR3 totals 15 residues. The CDR3 DNA reads TGTGCCAGCTGGAGGGAGCCCCTCTCTGGAAACACCATATATTTT. This codes for CASWREPLSGNTIYF. Supplemented by reference TRBV5-4 and TRBJ1-3, the full variable domain reads ETGVTQSPTHLIKTRGQQVTLRCSSQSGHNTVSWYQQALGQGPQFIFQYYREEENGRGNFPPRFSGLQFPNYSSELNVNALELDDSALYLCASWREPLSGNTIYFGEGSWLTVV.

The chain employs TRBV11-2 and TRBJ1-1; D remains ambiguous. Germline V gene sequence: CDR1 SGHAT, CDR2 FQNNGV. With 5 bases removed from V and 3 bases from J, the gap between germline ends came to 10 bases. The CDR3 has 13 amino acids. CDR3 protein: CASSHSPDTEAFF. The DNA of the CDR3 is TGTGCCAGCAGCCATAGCCCGGACACTGAAGCTTTCTTT.